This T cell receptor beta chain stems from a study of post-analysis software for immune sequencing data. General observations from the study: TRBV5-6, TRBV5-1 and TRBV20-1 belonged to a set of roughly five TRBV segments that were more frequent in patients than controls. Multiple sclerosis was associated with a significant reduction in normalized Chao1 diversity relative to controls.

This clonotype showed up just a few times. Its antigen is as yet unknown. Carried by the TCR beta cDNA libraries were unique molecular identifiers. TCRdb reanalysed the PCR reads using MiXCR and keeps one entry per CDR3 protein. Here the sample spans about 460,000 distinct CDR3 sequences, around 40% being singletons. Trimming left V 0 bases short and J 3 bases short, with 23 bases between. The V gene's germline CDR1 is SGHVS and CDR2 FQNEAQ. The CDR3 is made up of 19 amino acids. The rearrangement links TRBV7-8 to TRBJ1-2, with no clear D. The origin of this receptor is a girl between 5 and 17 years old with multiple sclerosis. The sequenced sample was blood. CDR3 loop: CASSLARATAGVSYYGYTF. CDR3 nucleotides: TGTGCCAGCAGCTTAGCGAGGGCCACAGCCGGTGTTTCCTACTATGGCTACACCTTC.